Sequencing of this TCR beta chain was carried out in a study of OX40 agonist ivuxolimab in advanced cancers. Study-wide results and limits: Mean expanded clone counts were higher in CD8+ than CD4+ T cells. The study observed clonal expansion of CD4+ and CD8+ blood T cells by week 6 at 0.1 to 3.0 mg/kg.

Concerning this clone: Antigen unknown.

J gave up 8 bases and V 8 bases, and 15 bases lay outside the gene matches. The germline gives CDR1 MDHEN, CDR2 SYDVKM. CDR3 length equals 15 residues. Generated by immunoSEQ multiplex PCR, the TCRdb table keeps only in-frame clones and is missing some. The sample carries approximately 40,000 clones, 75% to 85% recorded once. Source: CD4+ or CD8+ T cells sorted from blood, taken in a trial of the OX40 agonist ivuxolimab. This clonotype was sampled from an adult with an advanced solid tumor such as melanoma, head and neck, liver or kidney cancer. This rearrangement joins TRBV28 to TRBJ1-2, with 9 bases identical to TRBD1. The CDR3 region has the DNA TGTGCCAGCCGGGGACAGGGAACTCCCGGGGACGGCTACACCTTC. Translation: CASRGQGTPGDGYTF.